Listed below are T cell receptor beta chains from one sample, sequenced in a study of T cell responses to AZD1222 COVID-19 vaccine. Only in-frame clones appear in the TCRdb table, and some are missing; sequencing was by immunoSEQ multiplex PCR. The table has about 76,000 clones, over 60% seen once. The sample in question was peripheral blood, obtained 28 days after the second dose of the MenACWY control vaccine. The receptors derive from an adult who received the MenACWY meningococcal vaccine as a control. Each CDR3 is given with its conserved first and last residue. A D gene is named only where the DNA matches it firmly. Size tells how often a clone was seen (once, few, many) or the class of an expanded clone, and some rows leave it out.

clone size | J gene | D gene | V gene | CDR3 DNA | CDR3 protein
NA | TRBJ1-4 | NA | TRBV4-3 | TGCGCCAGCAGCCAAGATACCGAAGAAAAACTGTTTTTT | CASSQDTEEKLFF
many | TRBJ1-1 | NA | TRBV30 | TGTGCCTGGAGCCGGGATTCGGGCACTGAAGCTTTCTTT | CAWSRDSGTEAFF
NA | TRBJ2-7 | TRBD1 | TRBV14 | TGTGCCAGCAGCTTTGGGACAGGGTCCTACGAGCAGTACTTC | CASSFGTGSYEQYF
NA | TRBJ1-2 | NA | TRBV7-2 | TGTGCCAGCAGCCCCTGGGGGGAGGGGGAATTCTATGGCTACACCTTC | CASSPWGEGEFYGYTF
NA | TRBJ1-4 | NA | TRBV7-9 | TGTGCCCTTCAGACTGATAATGAAAAACTGTTTTTT | CALQTDNEKLFF
NA | TRBJ1-2 | NA | TRBV7-8 | TGTGCCAGCAGCTTAGGGATTCCGAACTATGGCTACACCTTC | CASSLGIPNYGYTF
NA | TRBJ2-3 | TRBD2 | TRBV7-8 | TGTGCCAGCAGCTATAGCGGGAGGGAGACAGATACGCAGTATTTT | CASSYSGRETDTQYF
NA | TRBJ1-1 | NA | TRBV29-1 | TGCAGCTCAAATCATGGGAACACTGAAGCTTTCTTT | CSSNHGNTEAFF
NA | TRBJ2-1 | NA | TRBV19 | TGTGCCAGTAGTCAGGGCAACGAGCAGTTCTTC | CASSQGNEQFF
NA | TRBJ1-1 | NA | TRBV30 | TGTGCCTGGAGTGCGGTTACTGAAGCTTTCTTT | CAWSAVTEAFF
NA | TRBJ2-3 | TRBD2 | TRBV2 | TGTGCCAGCAGGCCACTAGCGGGAAGCACAGATACGCAGTATTTT | CASRPLAGSTDTQYF
NA | TRBJ1-3 | TRBD1 | TRBV5-4 | TGTGCCAGCAGCGCCCGGGACAGGGACTCTGGAAACACCATATATTTT | CASSARDRDSGNTIYF
NA | TRBJ2-1 | NA | TRBV30 | TGTGCCTGGTCCTATGGATCCTACAATGAGCAGTTCTTC | CAWSYGSYNEQFF
NA | TRBJ2-3 | TRBD2 | TRBV30 | TGTGCCTGGAGTGCCACTGGGGGGGGCACAGATACGCAGTATTTT | CAWSATGGGTDTQYF
NA | TRBJ1-1 | TRBD1 | TRBV27 | TGTGCCAGCATTCCTAACAGGGGGAACACTGAAGCTTTCTTT | CASIPNRGNTEAFF
NA | TRBJ2-6 | NA | TRBV9 | TGTGCCAGCAGCCCGACCGGGGTTGCTGGGGCCAACGTCCTGACTTTC | CASSPTGVAGANVLTF
NA | TRBJ2-1 | NA | TRBV11-3 | TGTGCCAGCAGCTTAAACGGGGGAAGCGATGAGCAGTTCTTC | CASSLNGGSDEQFF
NA | TRBJ1-1 | NA | TRBV28 | TGTGCCAGCAGTGCTACGGACAGAGTCTTGAACACTGAAGCTTTCTTT | CASSATDRVLNTEAFF
NA | TRBJ1-4 | NA | TRBV29-1 | TGCAGCGTTGAAAAAGGGGAAAAACTGTTTTTT | CSVEKGEKLFF
NA | TRBJ1-5 | TRBD1 | TRBV12-3/TRBV12-4 | TGTGCCAGCAGTTGGACAGGGCCCCAGCCCCAGCATTTT | CASSWTGPQPQHF
few | TRBJ2-3 | NA | TRBV2 | TGTGCCAGCAGTGGGTCCAGTACGCAGTATTTT | CASSGSSTQYF
NA | TRBJ1-4 | TRBD1 | TRBV9 | TGTGCCAGCAGCGTCGGGGACAGGGGGCTGGTGGGTGAAAAACTGTTTTTT | CASSVGDRGLVGEKLFF
NA | TRBJ1-6 | NA | TRBV30 | TGTGCCCTTCACCTCTCCTATAATTCACCCCTCCACTTT | CALHLSYNSPLHF
NA | TRBJ1-5 | NA | TRBV6-5 | TGTGCCAGCAGTACGGGGGAGGGAAGTCGTCAGCCCCAGCATTTT | CASSTGEGSRQPQHF
NA | TRBJ2-1 | TRBD2 | TRBV11-3 | TGTGCCAGCAGCTTGGTAGCGGGTTCTCATGAGCAGTTCTTC | CASSLVAGSHEQFF
NA | TRBJ2-3 | NA | TRBV30 | TGTGCCTGGAGGGCGGCGGAGAGCACAGATACGCAGTATTTT | CAWRAAESTDTQYF
NA | TRBJ2-1 | NA | TRBV10-3 | TGTGCCATCAGTGAGTCCAGGGAGGCCTACAATGAGCAGTTCTTC | CAISESREAYNEQFF
NA | TRBJ1-6 | NA | TRBV7-8 | TGTGCCAGCAGCTTAACCCGGGACCCAAGTTCACCCCTCCACTTT | CASSLTRDPSSPLHF
NA | TRBJ1-5 | TRBD1 | TRBV10-2 | TGCGCCAGCAGTAAGGACAGGCCGGATCAGCCCCAGCATTTT | CASSKDRPDQPQHF
NA | TRBJ2-5 | NA | TRBV5-4 | TGTGCCAGCAGCTTGGCGGACCAAGAGACCCAGTACTTC | CASSLADQETQYF
NA | TRBJ2-5 | TRBD1 | TRBV27 | TGTGCCAGCAGCGACAGGGTCGGGGAAAGGGAGACCCAGTACTTC | CASSDRVGERETQYF
NA | TRBJ2-2 | NA | TRBV19 | TGTGCCAGTAGTTCCCCCGGAGGGTCCGGGGAGCTGTTTTTT | CASSSPGGSGELFF
NA | TRBJ2-7 | TRBD2 | TRBV9 | TGTGCCAGCAGCGAGAGCGGGGGGAGGGGCTACGAGCAGTACTTC | CASSESGGRGYEQYF
NA | TRBJ1-6 | TRBD1 | TRBV9 | TGTGCCAGCAGCGTAGGGCAGGGGGGTAATTCACCCCTCCACTTT | CASSVGQGGNSPLHF
NA | TRBJ1-1 | NA | TRBV5-1 | TGCGCCAGCAGCTTGGACAGGGAGTACGCTTTCTTT | CASSLDREYAFF
NA | TRBJ2-2 | NA | TRBV6-5 | TGTGCCACCCGGGGCGTAGGCGACACCGGGGAGCTGTTTTTT | CATRGVGDTGELFF
NA | TRBJ2-1 | NA | TRBV29-1 | TGCAGCGTAAAAAATTACAATGAGCAGTTCTTC | CSVKNYNEQFF
NA | TRBJ2-7 | NA | TRBV2 | TGTGCCAGCAGTTCGAGGGCCGAGCAGTACTTC | CASSSRAEQYF
NA | TRBJ2-5 | TRBD2 | TRBV3-1/TRBV3-2 | TGTGCCAGCAGCCAAGGCCCTAGCGGGGGTCAGACCCAGTACTTC | CASSQGPSGGQTQYF
NA | TRBJ2-7 | TRBD1 | TRBV9 | TGTGCCAGCAGTGTCGGGGACAGGGCACAGGGGAAGCAGTACTTC | CASSVGDRAQGKQYF
once | TRBJ2-3 | NA | TRBV7-2 | TGTGCCAGCAGCCCCGACTGGAACACAGATACGCAGTATTTT | CASSPDWNTDTQYF
NA | TRBJ1-2 | NA | TRBV4-3 | TGCGCCAGCAGCCAGGACCAGGGCGGCGGCGTTGGCTACACCTTC | CASSQDQGGGVGYTF
NA | TRBJ1-1 | NA | TRBV5-6 | TGTGCCAGCAGCCTAAGTGGACTGGAGAACACTGAAGCTTTCTTT | CASSLSGLENTEAFF
once | TRBJ1-5 | TRBD1 | TRBV15 | TGTGCCACCAGCAGAGGGTGGGACAGGGGGGCTAATCAGCCCCAGCATTTT | CATSRGWDRGANQPQHF
few | TRBJ2-6 | NA | TRBV30 | TGTGCCTGGGTCCGTTCCTCTGGGGCCAACGTCCTGACTTTC | CAWVRSSGANVLTF
NA | TRBJ2-2 | NA | TRBV29-1 | TGCAGCGTTAATTCTGGCACCGGGGAGCTGTTTTTT | CSVNSGTGELFF
NA | TRBJ1-5 | NA | TRBV11-2 | TGTGCCAGCAGCTTAGATTCATCCCGGCAGCCCCAGCATTTT | CASSLDSSRQPQHF
once | TRBJ1-2 | NA | TRBV21-1 | TGTGCCAGCAGCAAAGGTGGACGGTATGGCTACACCTTC | CASSKGGRYGYTF
NA | TRBJ2-3 | NA | TRBV7-2 | TGTGCCAGCAGCTTAGGGGGGGGGCGTGATACGCAGTATTTT | CASSLGGGRDTQYF
NA | TRBJ2-1 | TRBD2 | TRBV4-3 | TGCGCCAGCAGCCTTGATGGCGCGGGGGGGATTAATGAGCAGTTCTTC | CASSLDGAGGINEQFF
few | TRBJ2-7 | NA | TRBV10-3 | TGTGCCGCTACCGGGGCCGGCGGCGAGCAGTACTTC | CAATGAGGEQYF
NA | TRBJ2-7 | NA | TRBV27 | TGTGCCAGCAGTGCGACGACAGGCTCCTACGAGCAGTACTTC | CASSATTGSYEQYF
NA | TRBJ2-1 | TRBD2 | TRBV4-1 | TGCGCCAGCAGCCAAGAGACTCGAGCGGGGGCATACAATGAGCAGTTCTTC | CASSQETRAGAYNEQFF
NA | TRBJ2-7 | NA | TRBV2 | TGTGCCAGCAGTGATTCGGACTCCTACGAGCAGTACTTC | CASSDSDSYEQYF
NA | TRBJ1-5 | NA | TRBV3-1/TRBV3-2 | TGTGCCAGCAGCCAAGGGGAACAGCCCCAGCATTTT | CASSQGEQPQHF
NA | TRBJ1-6 | TRBD1 | TRBV5-5 | TGTGCCAGCAGCTGGACAGGAAACTACCGAGGTTCACCCCTCCACTTT | CASSWTGNYRGSPLHF
NA | TRBJ1-2 | NA | TRBV2 | TGTGCCAGCAGTGGAAGGGCGCCTTCCTATGGCTACACCTTC | CASSGRAPSYGYTF
NA | TRBJ1-2 | NA | TRBV29-1 | TGCAGCGTTGAGGAGGGACACGGTGACTATGGCTACACCTTC | CSVEEGHGDYGYTF